These T cell receptor beta chains were read from a single sample in a study of cytomegalovirus exposure and HLA in healthy donors. Repertoires were generated with immunoSEQ multiplex PCR, while TCRdb's copy carries only in-frame clones and drops some. The sample has approximately 160,000 clones, about 90% seen once. The sample was PBMCs. These receptors came from a young woman in good health and CMV-seropositive. Both conserved end residues are part of each CDR3. A D gene is named only where the DNA matches it firmly. Expanded clones get a size class; other rows say once, few or many, or leave the size out.

v_call: TRBV6-5
d_call: TRBD2
j_call: TRBJ2-3
clone_size: once
cdr3_aa: CASSQGLAGTDTQYF
cdr3_nt: TGTGCCAGCAGTCAGGGACTAGCGGGCACAGATACGCAGTATTTT

v_call: TRBV4-3
d_call: .
j_call: TRBJ2-5
clone_size: .
cdr3_aa: CASSQENSYQETQYF
cdr3_nt: TGCGCCAGCAGCCAAGAAAACTCCTACCAAGAGACCCAGTACTTC

v_call: TRBV28
d_call: .
j_call: TRBJ2-3
clone_size: once
cdr3_aa: CASSLEGANTQYF
cdr3_nt: TGTGCCAGCAGTTTGGAGGGGGCAAATACGCAGTATTTT

v_call: TRBV27
d_call: .
j_call: TRBJ2-3
clone_size: .
cdr3_aa: CASRRGGVGTQYF
cdr3_nt: TGTGCCAGCAGGAGGGGAGGTGTCGGTACGCAGTATTTT

v_call: TRBV12-5
d_call: TRBD1
j_call: TRBJ1-2
clone_size: .
cdr3_aa: CASGLDRGGGYGYTF
cdr3_nt: TGTGCTAGTGGTTTAGACAGGGGGGGCGGCTATGGCTACACCTTC

v_call: TRBV6-6
d_call: TRBD1
j_call: TRBJ1-1
clone_size: many
cdr3_aa: CASTPLSGGIEAFF
cdr3_nt: TGTGCCAGCACCCCGCTGTCAGGGGGGATTGAAGCTTTCTTT

v_call: TRBV6-5
d_call: .
j_call: TRBJ2-5
clone_size: .
cdr3_aa: CASSYRGIGETQYF
cdr3_nt: TGTGCCAGCAGTTACCGGGGGATTGGAGAGACCCAGTACTTC

v_call: TRBV5-1
d_call: .
j_call: TRBJ1-2
clone_size: few
cdr3_aa: CASSPQGRINYGYTF
cdr3_nt: TGCGCCAGCAGCCCGCAGGGCAGGATTAACTATGGCTACACCTTC

v_call: TRBV6-6
d_call: TRBD1
j_call: TRBJ1-1
clone_size: .
cdr3_aa: CACDRENTEAFF
cdr3_nt: TGTGCCTGCGACAGGGAGAACACTGAAGCTTTCTTT

v_call: TRBV6-1
d_call: TRBD1
j_call: TRBJ1-1
clone_size: .
cdr3_aa: CASRDRGGVDTEAFF
cdr3_nt: TGTGCCAGCAGAGACAGGGGAGGGGTGGACACTGAAGCTTTCTTT

v_call: TRBV5-6
d_call: TRBD2
j_call: TRBJ2-1
clone_size: .
cdr3_aa: CASSSRLAGSYNEQFF
cdr3_nt: TGTGCCAGCAGCTCCAGACTAGCGGGGTCCTACAATGAGCAGTTCTTC

v_call: TRBV16
d_call: .
j_call: TRBJ1-1
clone_size: .
cdr3_aa: CASSQSGVNTEAFF
cdr3_nt: TGTGCCAGCAGCCAATCTGGAGTGAACACTGAAGCTTTCTTT

v_call: TRBV18
d_call: .
j_call: TRBJ1-1
clone_size: .
cdr3_aa: CASSSQGGNTEAFF
cdr3_nt: TGTGCCAGCTCATCGCAGGGAGGGAACACTGAAGCTTTCTTT

v_call: TRBV12-5
d_call: TRBD1
j_call: TRBJ1-5
clone_size: .
cdr3_aa: CASGLTLRTGGGQPQHF
cdr3_nt: TGTGCTAGTGGTCTAACCCTACGGACAGGGGGAGGTCAGCCCCAGCATTTT

v_call: TRBV5-6
d_call: TRBD1
j_call: TRBJ2-1
clone_size: .
cdr3_aa: CASSLNRDRQFF
cdr3_nt: TGTGCCAGCAGCTTGAACCGGGACAGGCAGTTCTTC

v_call: TRBV27
d_call: .
j_call: TRBJ1-6
clone_size: .
cdr3_aa: CASGRRVGNSPLHF
cdr3_nt: TGTGCCAGCGGGAGGAGGGTAGGCAATTCACCCCTCCACTTT

v_call: TRBV5-1
d_call: TRBD1
j_call: TRBJ2-1
clone_size: .
cdr3_aa: CASSSGQAYNEQFF
cdr3_nt: TGCGCCAGCAGCTCCGGACAGGCTTACAATGAGCAGTTCTTC

v_call: TRBV6-5
d_call: TRBD1
j_call: TRBJ1-2
clone_size: .
cdr3_aa: CASSTGVSYGYTF
cdr3_nt: TGTGCCAGCAGTACAGGGGTCTCCTATGGCTACACCTTC

v_call: TRBV2
d_call: .
j_call: TRBJ1-5
clone_size: .
cdr3_aa: CASGGEDSNQPQHF
cdr3_nt: TGTGCCAGCGGAGGAGAGGATAGCAATCAGCCCCAGCATTTT

v_call: TRBV6-1
d_call: .
j_call: TRBJ2-7
clone_size: once
cdr3_aa: CATSSHSYEQYF
cdr3_nt: TGTGCCACTAGCAGCCACTCCTACGAGCAGTACTTC

v_call: TRBV6-1
d_call: TRBD1
j_call: TRBJ2-7
clone_size: .
cdr3_aa: CASSPRQGPYEQYF
cdr3_nt: TGTGCCAGCAGTCCCAGACAGGGCCCCTACGAGCAGTACTTC

v_call: TRBV25-1
d_call: .
j_call: TRBJ1-4
clone_size: .
cdr3_aa: CAKRLGLREKLFF
cdr3_nt: TGTGCCAAGCGACTTGGCTTAAGAGAAAAACTGTTTTTT

v_call: TRBV4-3
d_call: .
j_call: TRBJ2-2
clone_size: .
cdr3_aa: CASSQDRGNGELFF
cdr3_nt: TGCGCCAGCAGCCAAGATCGGGGGAACGGGGAGCTGTTTTTT

v_call: TRBV6-5
d_call: TRBD1
j_call: TRBJ2-2
clone_size: .
cdr3_aa: CASSYSTGAGELFF
cdr3_nt: TGTGCCAGCAGTTACTCCACAGGGGCCGGGGAGCTGTTTTTT

v_call: TRBV6-6
d_call: .
j_call: TRBJ2-1
clone_size: .
cdr3_aa: CASSYPGHQYNEQFF
cdr3_nt: TGTGCCAGCAGTTACCCGGGACACCAGTACAATGAGCAGTTCTTC

v_call: TRBV5-4
d_call: TRBD1
j_call: TRBJ2-7
clone_size: .
cdr3_aa: CASSHRGLRDEQYF
cdr3_nt: TGTGCCAGCAGCCACAGGGGCCTGAGGGACGAGCAGTACTTC

v_call: TRBV2
d_call: .
j_call: TRBJ1-2
clone_size: .
cdr3_aa: CASSEPRQLGYGYTF
cdr3_nt: TGTGCCAGCAGTGAGCCCCGACAGCTTGGCTATGGCTACACCTTC

v_call: TRBV11-2
d_call: .
j_call: TRBJ1-2
clone_size: .
cdr3_aa: CASSFRGGGSYGYTF
cdr3_nt: TGTGCCAGCAGCTTCCGAGGGGGGGGTTCCTATGGCTACACCTTC

v_call: TRBV19
d_call: TRBD1
j_call: TRBJ1-1
clone_size: .
cdr3_aa: CASSYRGAEAFF
cdr3_nt: TGTGCCAGTAGTTACAGGGGCGCTGAAGCTTTCTTT

v_call: TRBV29-1
d_call: TRBD2
j_call: TRBJ2-7
clone_size: .
cdr3_aa: CSVEDRAGGPYEQYF
cdr3_nt: TGCAGCGTTGAAGATAGGGCGGGAGGACCTTACGAGCAGTACTTC

v_call: TRBV19
d_call: TRBD2
j_call: TRBJ2-1
clone_size: .
cdr3_aa: CASSIERLAPDNEQFF
cdr3_nt: TGTGCCAGTAGTATAGAGAGACTAGCGCCTGACAATGAGCAGTTCTTC

v_call: TRBV4-3
d_call: .
j_call: TRBJ2-2
clone_size: .
cdr3_aa: CASSPNLPNTGELFF
cdr3_nt: TGCGCCAGCAGCCCTAATCTCCCGAACACCGGGGAGCTGTTTTTT

v_call: TRBV7-9
d_call: TRBD1
j_call: TRBJ2-2
clone_size: .
cdr3_aa: CASSPRVEGAQAGELFF
cdr3_nt: TGTGCCAGCAGCCCACGGGTTGAGGGGGCGCAGGCCGGGGAGCTGTTTTTT

v_call: TRBV19
d_call: .
j_call: TRBJ1-5
clone_size: .
cdr3_aa: CASKMVEGVLRENQPQHF
cdr3_nt: TGTGCCAGTAAGATGGTAGAAGGGGTCTTGAGAGAGAATCAGCCCCAGCATTTT

v_call: TRBV7-2
d_call: TRBD2
j_call: TRBJ2-1
clone_size: .
cdr3_aa: CASSSRTSPYNEQFF
cdr3_nt: TGTGCCAGCAGCTCCCGGACTAGCCCCTACAATGAGCAGTTCTTC

v_call: TRBV2
d_call: .
j_call: TRBJ1-5
clone_size: .
cdr3_aa: CAVRRGSDQPQHF
cdr3_nt: TGTGCCGTCCGTCGGGGGTCGGATCAGCCCCAGCATTTT

v_call: TRBV11-2
d_call: .
j_call: TRBJ1-1
clone_size: .
cdr3_aa: CASSFIDDTEAFF
cdr3_nt: TGTGCCAGCAGCTTTATAGATGACACTGAAGCTTTCTTT

v_call: TRBV27
d_call: .
j_call: TRBJ2-1
clone_size: .
cdr3_aa: CASSREGFGEQFF
cdr3_nt: TGTGCCAGCAGTCGAGAGGGATTCGGTGAGCAGTTCTTC

v_call: TRBV18
d_call: TRBD2
j_call: TRBJ2-7
clone_size: .
cdr3_aa: CASSPQGGAGGVYEQYF
cdr3_nt: TGTGCCAGCTCACCACAGGGCGGAGCGGGAGGGGTGTACGAGCAGTACTTC

v_call: TRBV7-2
d_call: TRBD2
j_call: TRBJ2-7
clone_size: once
cdr3_aa: CASSLAGTSGGRLYEQYF
cdr3_nt: TGTGCCAGCAGCTTAGCGGGGACTAGCGGGGGTCGGCTCTACGAGCAGTACTTC

v_call: TRBV5-1
d_call: .
j_call: TRBJ2-1
clone_size: .
cdr3_aa: CASSFRGTYNNEQFF
cdr3_nt: TGCGCCAGCAGCTTTCGGGGGACCTATAACAATGAGCAGTTCTTC

v_call: TRBV12-5
d_call: TRBD2
j_call: TRBJ2-7
clone_size: .
cdr3_aa: CASGFGGVYYEQYF
cdr3_nt: TGTGCTAGTGGTTTCGGGGGGGTGTATTACGAGCAGTACTTC